Listed below are T cell receptor beta chains from one sample, sequenced in a study of cytomegalovirus exposure and HLA in healthy donors. This table comes from immunoSEQ multiplex PCR, and its TCRdb copy is limited to in-frame clones, with some not included. Here the sample spans about 160,000 clones, 65% to 85% being singletons. Sequenced: PBMCs. These receptors were taken from a male donor in good health and CMV-seropositive. Both conserved end residues are part of each CDR3. A D gene is named only where the DNA matches it firmly. The size entry is marked missing in some rows and otherwise reads once, few, many or a size class.

V	J	size	D	DNA	CDR3
TRBV27	TRBJ1-1	NA	NA	TGTGCCAGCAGTCCCGGGGACTACAGCACTGAAGCTTTCTTT	CASSPGDYSTEAFF
TRBV10-3	TRBJ2-2	NA	NA	TGTGCCATCAGTGATCGGGGTTCTACCGGGGAGCTGTTTTTT	CAISDRGSTGELFF
TRBV7-2	TRBJ2-3	once	NA	TGTGCCAGCAGCTTAGACGCGGGTTTTCCCCCAGATACGCAGTATTTT	CASSLDAGFPPDTQYF
TRBV6-5	TRBJ1-1	NA	TRBD1	TGTGCCAGCAGTTACTCGGACAGGGGCCCTGAAGCTTTCTTT	CASSYSDRGPEAFF
TRBV9	TRBJ2-2	NA	NA	TGTGCCAGCAGCGTCTCCGTTAGCGGCACCGGGGAGCTGTTTTTT	CASSVSVSGTGELFF
TRBV6-5	TRBJ2-1	NA	TRBD2	TGTGCCAGCAGGAAATCGAGCGGGAGTCTGAATGAGCAGCTCTTC	CASRKSSGSLNEQLF
TRBV9	TRBJ2-3	NA	TRBD2	TGTGCCAGCAGCCCCGGACTAGCGGGAGGGCAATATACGCAGTATTTT	CASSPGLAGGQYTQYF
TRBV6-5	TRBJ1-1	NA	NA	TGTGCCAGCAGTTACCAGGGTGGGAACACTGAAGCTTTCTTT	CASSYQGGNTEAFF
TRBV14	TRBJ2-4	NA	NA	TGTGCCAGCAGCCGCACGGCAACAGGATCAAACATTCAGTACTTC	CASSRTATGSNIQYF
TRBV18	TRBJ1-1	NA	NA	TGTGCCAGCTCACCTTCGACTGAAGCTTTCTTT	CASSPSTEAFF
TRBV2	TRBJ2-5	NA	NA	TGTGCCAGCACAGGGGAGACCCAGTACTTC	CASTGETQYF
TRBV11-1	TRBJ2-1	few	TRBD2	TGTGCCAGCAGCCGGACTAGCGGGTTCCTCAATGAGCAGTTCTTC	CASSRTSGFLNEQFF
TRBV6-6	TRBJ2-7	NA	NA	TGTGCCAGCAGTACCCCGGGGAACGAGCAGTACTTC	CASSTPGNEQYF
TRBV9	TRBJ2-5	NA	TRBD2	TGTGCCAGCAGCGTAGGTGGACTAGCGGGACGGGAGACCCAGTACTTC	CASSVGGLAGRETQYF
TRBV14	TRBJ2-7	NA	TRBD2	TGTGCCAGCAGCCAAACTAGCGGGAGAGCCTACGAGCAGTACTTC	CASSQTSGRAYEQYF
TRBV5-8	TRBJ1-4	NA	NA	TGTGCCAGCAGCTTGCTCCAGGGGCACCGGGAAAAACTGTTTTTT	CASSLLQGHREKLFF
TRBV7-9	TRBJ2-7	NA	TRBD2	TGTGCCAGCAGCTTAGGGCTAGCGGGGACCTACGAGCAGTACTTC	CASSLGLAGTYEQYF
TRBV2	TRBJ2-1	NA	NA	TGTGCCAGCAGTGATTTCCCTCGGGATGAGCAGTTCTTC	CASSDFPRDEQFF
TRBV10-1	TRBJ2-1	NA	TRBD1	TGCGCCAGATCACAGGGAAGGGGGCACAATGAGCAGTTCTTC	CARSQGRGHNEQFF
TRBV6-5	TRBJ2-1	NA	NA	TGTGCCAGCAGTTACTCGCGGGCGAAGCCGGGATCTGAGCAGTTCTTC	CASSYSRAKPGSEQFF
TRBV6-6	TRBJ2-1	few	NA	TGTGCCAGCAGAGACTATAATGAGCAGTTCTTC	CASRDYNEQFF
TRBV6-9	TRBJ1-2	NA	NA	TGTGCCAGCACCCTCCCGGGGGGGGACCCGTTAGCTAACTATGGCTACACCTTC	CASTLPGGDPLANYGYTF
TRBV10-1	TRBJ2-5	once	TRBD2	TGCGCCAGCAGTGAGGGGGGGGACCACCAAGAGACCCAGTACTTC	CASSEGGDHQETQYF
TRBV7-9	TRBJ2-2	NA	NA	TGTGCCAGCAGCTTAATCGGACTAGGAGGACAGCCCGGGGAGCTGTTTTTT	CASSLIGLGGQPGELFF
TRBV5-6	TRBJ2-5	NA	NA	TGTGCCAGCAGCTTGGCAGGGGTCCAAGAGACCCAGTACTTC	CASSLAGVQETQYF
TRBV6-1	TRBJ1-1	few	NA	TGTGCCAGCAGAGAACAGAATCAGAACACTGAAGCTTTCTTT	CASREQNQNTEAFF
TRBV30	TRBJ2-1	NA	TRBD2	TGTGCCTGGCAGACTAGCGGGACTTACAATGAGCAGTTCTTC	CAWQTSGTYNEQFF
TRBV7-3	TRBJ2-1	few	TRBD2	TGTGCCAGCAGCTTAGGGACTAGCGGGAGGGCGCGTAATGAGCAGTTCTTC	CASSLGTSGRARNEQFF
TRBV7-8	TRBJ1-2	NA	TRBD1	TGTGCCAGCAGCTTAGTGGACAGGGCCTATGGCTACACCTTC	CASSLVDRAYGYTF
TRBV7-8	TRBJ1-6	NA	NA	TGTGCCAGCAGCTTATTTGGGCAGAGGGACTCCTATAATTCACCCCTCCACTTT	CASSLFGQRDSYNSPLHF
TRBV19	TRBJ1-1	NA	NA	TGTGCCAGTAGTATCACGACACCGGGGGGAACTGAAGCTTTCTTT	CASSITTPGGTEAFF
TRBV27	TRBJ2-1	NA	NA	TGTGCCAGCAGTCCAGGGATCTCCTCCTACAATGAGCAGTTCTTC	CASSPGISSYNEQFF
TRBV18	TRBJ1-6	NA	NA	TGTGCCAGCTCACCCGGGGGTGGTAATTCACCCCTCCACTTT	CASSPGGGNSPLHF
TRBV19	TRBJ1-5	NA	NA	TGTGCCAGTAGTTTTCGACAGGGCAATCAGCCCCAGCATTTT	CASSFRQGNQPQHF
TRBV7-9	TRBJ1-1	NA	TRBD1	TGTGCCAGCAGCTTAGGACTCACATGGACAGGGAAGGATAGCACTGAAGCTTTCTTT	CASSLGLTWTGKDSTEAFF
TRBV6-1	TRBJ2-1	NA	NA	TGTGCCAGCGGGGCTAGAGGACGGGAGCAGTTCTTC	CASGARGREQFF
TRBV4-3	TRBJ2-1	NA	TRBD2	TGCGCCAGCAGGCTGGGACTAGCGGGGTACAATGAGCAGTTCTTC	CASRLGLAGYNEQFF
TRBV7-9	TRBJ2-5	NA	TRBD2	TGTTCCAGCAGCTCAACCCTGGGGCTAGCGGGAGGGCCGTCCGAGACCCAGTACTTC	CSSSSTLGLAGGPSETQYF
TRBV6-5	TRBJ2-5	once	TRBD2	TGTGCCAGCAGTTACCAAGCGGGACAAGAGACCCAGTACTTC	CASSYQAGQETQYF
TRBV2	TRBJ1-5	NA	NA	TGTGCCAGCAGAAGGCAGGAAAATCAGCCCCAGCATTTT	CASRRQENQPQHF
TRBV6-5	TRBJ1-3	NA	TRBD1	TGTGCCAGCAGTTACTCCGGACAGGGGCTCGGAAACACCATATATTTT	CASSYSGQGLGNTIYF
TRBV28	TRBJ2-3	NA	TRBD2	TGTGCCAGCAGTTTACCGGGAGGGAGCGTTAGAACAGATACGCAGTATTTT	CASSLPGGSVRTDTQYF
TRBV5-1	TRBJ2-1	NA	NA	TGCGCCAGCAGCTTGTCTAGTGAGCAGTTCTTC	CASSLSSEQFF